Reported below is one T cell receptor beta chain. This entry is derived from a study of blood T cell repertoires in COVID-19. Study summary: The cDNA or gDNA used as material had been derived from T cells, B-cell-depleted T cells, or PBMCs.

V was trimmed by 1 base and J by 0 bases, leaving 8 bases between them. The CDR3 sequence is 14 residues long. Looked up from germline, CDR1 is SGHRS and CDR2 is YFSETQ. Original methodology: Estimates of nucleated cell counts were drawn from the amplification of reference gene primers. TCRdb keeps only in-frame clones here, not all; method: immunoSEQ multiplex PCR. The V and J calls and clone size were taken over from that table, and D and trimming were inferred from the DNA. In the table there are 90,000 or so clones, around 93% of which are singletons. The V and J genes are TRBV5-1 and TRBJ2-7; D is undetermined. Sequenced sample: peripheral blood. This receptor was taken from a human donor with active COVID-19. The donor label of this sample is uncertain. The CDR3, as DNA: TGCGCCAGCAGCTTGACAGCAAGCTCCTACGAGCAGTACTTC. Its protein product is CASSLTASSYEQYF.